The rows below give T cell receptor beta chains drawn from one sample of a study of T cells in Graves' hyperthyroidism and ophthalmopathy. TCRdb reprocessed the multiplex PCR reads via MiXCR and lists one record per CDR3 protein. The sample contains under 400,000 distinct CDR3 sequences, approximately 15% of which appear only once. Input material: blood. Every receptor here comes from a woman aged 60-75 years with Graves' hyperthyroidism. Each CDR3 is given with its conserved first and last residue. A D gene is named only where the DNA matches it firmly. Size is stated for part of the rows, as once, few or many counts, or as a class when the clone is expanded.

>TRBJ2-5|many|TRBD2|TRBV11-3
CASSITFPGGAQETQYF
TGTGCCAGCAGCATAACTTTCCCCGGGGGGGCCCAAGAGACCCAGTACTTC
>TRBJ1-1|many|.|TRBV7-2
CASSWDTEAFF
TGTGCCAGCAGCTGGGACACTGAAGCTTTCTTT
>TRBJ2-1|many|TRBD2|TRBV24-1
CATSGWTSGRGNEQFF
TGTGCCACCAGTGGTTGGACTAGCGGGAGGGGAAATGAGCAGTTCTTC
>TRBJ2-5|once|TRBD1|TRBV18
CASSPNRGRSETQYF
TGTGCCAGCTCACCGAACAGGGGGCGCTCGGAGACCCAGTACTTC
>TRBJ2-1|few|.|TRBV6-5
CASSYSNREPYNERFF
TGTGCCAGCAGTTACTCGAATCGGGAGCCCTACAATGAGCGGTTCTTC
>TRBJ2-1|few|TRBD2|TRBV9
CASSRTSGRSDEQFF
TGTGCCAGCAGCAGGACTAGCGGGAGGTCCGATGAGCAGTTCTTC
>TRBJ2-1|many|.|TRBV20-1
CSAPDGRYEEQFF
TGCAGTGCGCCCGATGGGCGGTACGAGGAGCAGTTCTTC
>TRBJ1-4|.|.|TRBV6-1
CASRRGSNEKLFF
TGTGCCAGTCGCCGGGGGAGTAATGAAAAACTGTTTTTT
>TRBJ2-5|many|TRBD2|TRBV30
CAWKRSSGPYQETQYF
TGTGCCTGGAAGCGATCTAGCGGACCGTACCAAGAGACCCAGTACTTC
>TRBJ2-1|few|TRBD1|TRBV29-1
CSGGTGQGREQFF
TGCAGCGGGGGCACGGGACAGGGAAGGGAGCAGTTCTTC
>TRBJ2-5|.|TRBD1|TRBV5-1
CASSLGTGVQETQYF
TGCGCCAGCAGCTTGGGGACAGGGGTCCAAGAGACCCAGTACTTC
>TRBJ1-2|few|TRBD1|TRBV9
CASSAGPRDRNYGYTF
TGTGCCAGCAGCGCCGGTCCCCGGGACAGGAACTATGGCTACACCTTC
>TRBJ2-1|few|TRBD2|TRBV6-2/TRBV6-3
CASSPGGGYNEQFF
TGTGCCAGCAGTCCGGGAGGGGGCTACAATGAGCAGTTCTTC
>TRBJ1-2|.|.|TRBV6-1
CASSPELGDYGYTF
TGTGCCAGCAGTCCCGAGCTAGGGGACTATGGCTACACCTTC
>TRBJ2-7|many|.|TRBV7-6
CASSFLSGGITYEQYF
TGTGCCAGCAGCTTTTTGAGCGGTGGGATTACCTACGAGCAGTACTTC
>TRBJ2-5|many|.|TRBV7-2
CASSLDPGETQYF
TGTGCCAGCAGCTTAGATCCGGGAGAGACCCAGTACTTC